Presented here are 14 T cell receptor beta chains from one specimen sequenced in a study of identifying expanded T cells in peripheral blood. Assay: immunoSEQ multiplex PCR; the TCRdb copy retains only in-frame clones and omits some. The data contain tens of thousands of clones, about 89% of them singletons. Sequenced input: blood. Source of these receptors: a person aged 18 to 75 in good health.

The CDR3 coding sequence is TGTGCCAGTAGTATCCAGGGTCTCGGGCTTGAAGCTTTCTTT. This sequence encodes CASSIQGLGLEAFF. V and J are TRBV19 and TRBJ1-1, with a possible D match to TRBD1 (5 bases). The CDR3 has 14 residues. CDR1 is LNHDA, CDR2 SQIVND, per germline (reference sequence). V was clipped by 3 bases and J by 7 bases, with 15 bases between them.

V is TRBV4-3 and J is TRBJ2-1, with 7 bases aligning to TRBD1. Germline V gives CDR1 LGHNA, CDR2 YSLEER. The CDR3 totals 14 residues. V shed 4 bases and J 0 bases; nucleotides not matched to a gene: 0. The CDR3 loop is CASSRDSSYNEQFF. CDR3 coding DNA: TGCGCCAGCAGCCGGGACAGCTCCTACAATGAGCAGTTCTTC.

V and J are TRBV28 and TRBJ2-7; 13 nucleotides align to TRBD2. The germline V gene has CDR1 MDHEN and CDR2 SYDVKM. Trimming took 5 bases from V and 1 from J; bases not matched to a gene: 5. The CDR3 contains 16 residues. The CDR3 DNA follows: TGTGCCAGCAGTCTTACTAGCGGGAGGGCTTCCTACGAGCAGTACTTC. This translates into CASSLTSGRASYEQYF. The full variable domain, in which reference TRBV28 and TRBJ2-7 provide the parts outside the CDR3, is DVKVTQSSRYLVKRTGEKVFLECVQDMDHENMFWYRQDPGLGLRLIYFSYDVKMKEKGDIPEGYSVSREKKERFSLILESASTNQTSMYLCASSLTSGRASYEQYFGPGTRLTVT.

This chain connects TRBV4-3 to TRBJ2-3; tentatively, D is TRBD2 (5 bases). V lost 0 bases and J 4 bases, leaving 11 bases between the germline ends. Germline CDR1 LGHNA, CDR2 YSLEER. CDR3 size: 15 residues. The CDR3 nucleotides read TGCGCCAGCAGCCAAGATCACGGGGAACCAGATACGCAGTATTTT. Translating it yields CASSQDHGEPDTQYF.

V usage is TRBV20-1 and J usage is TRBJ2-5; D remains ambiguous. CDR3 length: 11 amino acids. Per germline, CDR1 DFQATT and CDR2 SNEGSKA (reference sequence). The V gene lost 6 bases and the J gene lost 5 bases, with 10 bases spanning the gap. Here the CDR3 reads CSAPGRETQYF. In DNA, the CDR3 is TGCAGTGCCCCCGGACGGGAGACCCAGTACTTC.

The chain links TRBV5-6 to TRBJ1-1; D is unclear. CDR1 is SGHDT, CDR2 YYEEEE, per germline. With 0 bases removed from V and 6 bases from J, the gap between germline ends came to 3 bases. The CDR3 is 11 residues long. CDR3: CASSLGSEAFF. CDR3 coding DNA: TGTGCCAGCAGCTTGGGGTCTGAAGCTTTCTTT.

The V call is TRBV9, the J call TRBJ2-3, with D maybe TRBD2 (5 bases). Trimming stripped 0 bases from V and 2 bases from J, with 7 bases between. This CDR3 comprises 14 residues. Germline V lookup: CDR1 SGDLS, CDR2 YYNGEE. Written as DNA, the CDR3 is TGTGCCAGCAGCGTAGATCTAGCCACAGATACGCAGTATTTT. This encodes CASSVDLATDTQYF.

This chain links TRBV4-1 with TRBJ1-1; 7 positions match TRBD1. Germline lookup yields CDR1 MGHRA and CDR2 YSYEKL. This CDR3 comprises 14 residues. Trimming removed 2 bases from V and 6 bases from J; junction bases left unmatched: 6. The CDR3 loop reads CASSQSTGRSEAFF. In DNA form, the CDR3 reads TGCGCCAGCAGCCAATCGACAGGGAGATCTGAAGCTTTCTTT.

The chain joins TRBV25-1 to TRBJ2-7; D not certain. The CDR3 has 18 amino acids. V was pared by 0 bases and J by 4 bases, with 22 bases between. CDR1 is MGHDK and CDR2 is SYGVNS in the germline V gene. The CDR3 DNA sequence: TGTGCCAGCAGTGAATATGTGTTAGGATATCATGTGAGGTACGAGCAGTACTTC. Translating gives CASSEYVLGYHVRYEQYF.

The rearrangement joins TRBV5-1 to TRBJ2-1; 8 positions match TRBD1. Germline V gene sequence: CDR1 SGHRS, CDR2 YFSETQ. After removal of 2 bases from V and 0 bases from J, the junction contained 4 bases not matched to a gene. The CDR3 has 16 residues. CDR3 sequence (DNA): TGCGCCAGCAGCTTTACCACAGGGGGCTCCTACAATGAGCAGTTCTTC. As protein: CASSFTTGGSYNEQFF.

The V and J genes are TRBV5-4 and TRBJ2-1; TRBD1 agrees at 7 bases. Trimming cost V 4 bases and J 2 bases; bases outside gene matches: 3. The CDR3 contains 14 residues. The germline gives CDR1 SGHNT, CDR2 YYREEE (reference sequence). DNA for the CDR3: TGTGCCAGCAGCCCCGGACAGGCCTACAATGAGCAGTTCTTC. This sequence encodes CASSPGQAYNEQFF.

This sequence joins TRBV30 and TRBJ1-4, with a tentative D call TRBD1 (5 bases). The V and J ends lost 5 bases and 8 bases respectively, with 15 bases between them. The CDR3 runs to 13 residues. The germline CDR1 and CDR2 sequences are GTSNPN and SVGIG (reference sequence). The chain's CDR3 is CAWSLMGTEKLFF. The CDR3 DNA is TGTGCCTGGTCATTAATGGGGACGGAAAAACTGTTTTTT.

The J gene is TRBJ2-7, the V gene TRBV7-2; TRBD2 might be the D (5 bases). The V and J ends lost 8 bases and 2 bases respectively, with 13 bases between them. Germline lookup yields CDR1 SGHTA and CDR2 FQGNSA. The CDR3 length is 13 residues. The CDR3: CASSPAVTYEQYF. In nucleotides, the CDR3 is TGTGCCAGCTCCCCAGCGGTGACCTACGAGCAGTACTTC.

This clone appeared a single time. The chain links TRBV7-2 to TRBJ2-5, with 10 bases matching TRBD2. CDR1 and CDR2 from the germline V gene are SGHTA and FQGNSA. The CDR3 sequence is 15 residues long. J lost 0 bases, V lost 5 bases, and 3 bases had no gene match. This CDR3 reads CASSLSGRDQETQYF. CDR3 nucleotides: TGTGCCAGCAGCCTCAGCGGGAGGGACCAAGAGACCCAGTACTTC.